The clone carrying this T cell receptor beta chain was found many times. Its antigen is not identified. The data were taken from a study of regulatory T cells in long-lasting Graves disease. Overall study findings and caveats: Persistent Graves' patients showed reduced TCR diversity versus newly diagnosed patients.

Library construction for TCR beta used iRepertoire HTBI primers and Arm-PCR of CDR3 regions. TCRdb re-called the multiplex PCR reads with MiXCR, one entry per CDR3 protein. Found here are 200,000 to 250,000 distinct CDR3 sequences, around a fifth of them singletons; the top ten hold about an eighth. Time point specified: newly diagnosed GD, antithyroid drugs for less than 3 months. Generation of the TCR library employed RNA extracted from PBMCs. These same records also appear under a second study, on T cells in Graves' hyperthyroidism and ophthalmopathy. That study reports: The majority of expanded thyroid clonotypes above 0.001 also appeared in blood.

Specimen: peripheral blood mononuclear cells (PBMCs), collected at new diagnosis, from a patient treated with antithyroid drugs. The sequence was obtained from a woman in her twenties or thirties with Graves disease.

DNA for the CDR3: TGTGCCAGCAGCCCAGCGTCTGACTATGGCTACACCTTC. Residues: CASSPASDYGYTF. V usage is TRBV7-9 and J usage is TRBJ1-2; D is ambiguous. CDR3 length: 13 amino acids. V lost 5 bases and J 3 bases, leaving 10 bases between the germline ends. CDR1 SEHNR and CDR2 FQNEAQ come from the germline V gene (reference sequence).